This is a list of T cell receptor beta chains from one sample in a study of blood T cell repertoires in COVID-19. Method: immunoSEQ multiplex PCR; TCRdb's copy keeps in-frame clones and lacks some. The sample has 11,000 to 15,000 clones, about 87% seen once; the top ten hold about 33%. The sample consisted of peripheral blood. The receptors come from a human donor in a cohort sampled during active COVID-19. CDR3s include the opening cysteine and the closing phenylalanine or tryptophan. A D gene is named only where the DNA matches it firmly. Clone size is shown for a subset of rows, as once, few, many or a class of expanded clone.

clone_size	v_call	d_call	j_call	cdr3_nt	cdr3_aa
.	TRBV10-3	.	TRBJ2-3	TGTGCCATCAGTGTGGAGGAACTGGGCACAGATACGCAGTATTTT	CAISVEELGTDTQYF
once	TRBV2	.	TRBJ1-1	TGTGCCAGCAGTGAGTGGTCGGGTAACACTGAAGCTTTCTTT	CASSEWSGNTEAFF
.	TRBV2	.	TRBJ1-1	TGTGCCAGCAGCGCCGCGGAGAGAGCTGAAGCTTTCTTT	CASSAAERAEAFF
.	TRBV6-6	TRBD1	TRBJ2-7	TGTGCCAGCAGCCAGGATGACAGGGGGAAGAACGAGCAGTACTTC	CASSQDDRGKNEQYF
.	TRBV18	.	TRBJ1-2	TGTGCCAGCTCACTGCCCCCTAATAACTATGGCTACACCTTC	CASSLPPNNYGYTF
.	TRBV5-1	TRBD2	TRBJ2-3	TGCGCCAGCAGCCCAGGGACTAATCCAGATACGCAGTATTTT	CASSPGTNPDTQYF
.	TRBV7-9	.	TRBJ1-5	TGTGCCAGCAGCTTCGGTAATCAACCCCAGCATTTT	CASSFGNQPQHF
.	TRBV19	.	TRBJ1-2	TGTGCCAGCCTCAGTGGCCCTGGCGGCTACACCTTC	CASLSGPGGYTF
.	TRBV6-6	TRBD1	TRBJ2-6	TGTGCCAGCAGTCTTGGGACAGGGGGCTCTGGGGCCAACGTCCTGACTTTC	CASSLGTGGSGANVLTF
.	TRBV29-1	TRBD2	TRBJ2-2	TGCAGCGTTGAATCGGCTAGCGGGAGTGTTGCCGGGGAGCTGTTTTTT	CSVESASGSVAGELFF
.	TRBV4-1	.	TRBJ1-4	TGCGCCAGCAGCCAAGATCGGCAGGCTGCTGAAAAACTGTTTTTT	CASSQDRQAAEKLFF
.	TRBV5-1	.	TRBJ1-3	TGCGCCAGCAGCTCCGCTGCGAACTCTGGAAACACCATATATTTT	CASSSAANSGNTIYF
.	TRBV7-2	.	TRBJ2-3	TGTGCCAGCAGCTTAGTCGGGATTAGCACAGATACGCAGTATTTT	CASSLVGISTDTQYF
.	TRBV4-2	TRBD2	TRBJ2-7	TGTGCCAGCAGCCAAGAGAGCGGGAGGTTTTACGAGCAGTACTTC	CASSQESGRFYEQYF
.	TRBV12-5	.	TRBJ1-1	TGTGCTAGTGGTTCCGCCGAATCGTGGGAGGTGAACACTGAAGCTTTCTTT	CASGSAESWEVNTEAFF
.	TRBV11-2	TRBD2	TRBJ2-7	TGTGCCAGCAGCCAGACTAGCGGGGGTAGAGGGGAGCAGTACTTC	CASSQTSGGRGEQYF
.	TRBV7-9	TRBD2	TRBJ2-1	TGTGCCAGCAGCTTAGTAGGAGCGGGAGGTTCTAATGAGCAGTTCTTC	CASSLVGAGGSNEQFF
once	TRBV5-1	.	TRBJ1-2	TGCGCCAGCAGCTCGGCGCCGGGACACAGCTATGGCTACACCTTC	CASSSAPGHSYGYTF
once	TRBV7-3	.	TRBJ2-2	TGTGCCAGCAGCTTTACTAGTCTGAACACCGGGGAGCTGTTTTTT	CASSFTSLNTGELFF
.	TRBV29-1	TRBD1	TRBJ1-1	TGCAGCGTAACAGGGGAAATGAACACTGAAGCTTTCTTT	CSVTGEMNTEAFF
.	TRBV7-2	TRBD2	TRBJ2-3	TGTGCCAGCAGCTTCCGACTAGCGGGAGGGAGAGATACGCAGTATTTT	CASSFRLAGGRDTQYF
.	TRBV28	.	TRBJ1-2	TGTGCCAGTTCAGGGTCTCGGTATGGCTACACCTTC	CASSGSRYGYTF
.	TRBV11-2	.	TRBJ2-1	TGTGCCAGCAGCTTATCGCTACGGGAGAGCTCCTACAATGAGCAGTTCTTC	CASSLSLRESSYNEQFF
.	TRBV3-1/TRBV3-2	.	TRBJ2-3	TGTGCCAGCAGCCCGCGGACAAACACAGATACGCAGTATTTT	CASSPRTNTDTQYF
few	TRBV30	.	TRBJ1-2	TGTGCCTGCCAAAGAGATACAGGGTGGGGCTACACCTTC	CACQRDTGWGYTF
.	TRBV4-2	TRBD1	TRBJ1-2	TGTGCCAGCAGCCTTGGGGCAGGGGGCGGTGGCTACACCTTC	CASSLGAGGGGYTF
.	TRBV19	TRBD1	TRBJ1-4	TGTGCCAGTAGACAGGGGCGAAAACTGTTTTTT	CASRQGRKLFF
.	TRBV29-1	.	TRBJ1-3	TGCAGCGTTTCTGCTGGAAACACCATATATTTT	CSVSAGNTIYF
.	TRBV12-3/TRBV12-4	.	TRBJ1-2	TGTGCCAGCAGTTTCTCCTCTGGCTACACCTTC	CASSFSSGYTF
.	TRBV9	.	TRBJ2-3	TGTGCCAGCAGCGCAACAGATACGCAGTATTTT	CASSATDTQYF
.	TRBV6-6	TRBD1	TRBJ2-3	TGTGCCAGCAGTTACGGCGGGACAGGGAAGGGAGATACGCAGTATTTT	CASSYGGTGKGDTQYF
.	TRBV14	.	TRBJ2-7	TGTGCCAGCAGCCAGGAGGGCAGGGTATACGAGCAGTACTTC	CASSQEGRVYEQYF
.	TRBV7-3	TRBD2	TRBJ2-1	TGTGCCAGCAGCTCCCGACTAGCGGATGACAATGAGCAGTTCTTC	CASSSRLADDNEQFF
.	TRBV4-2	TRBD1	TRBJ2-7	TGTGCCAGCAGCCAATACAGGGGCTCTGGCTACGAGCAGTACTTC	CASSQYRGSGYEQYF
.	TRBV6-5	TRBD2	TRBJ2-7	TGTGCCAGCAGTTACTCCGGGGAGGGAGGACCCTACGAGCAGTACTTC	CASSYSGEGGPYEQYF
.	TRBV29-1	TRBD1	TRBJ1-3	TGCAGCGTTAGGACAGGGACAAACACCATATATTTT	CSVRTGTNTIYF
.	TRBV25-1	.	TRBJ2-3	TGTGCCAGCAGTGAACTTACAGGGCCGGCAGATACGCAGTATTTT	CASSELTGPADTQYF
.	TRBV19	TRBD2	TRBJ2-1	TGTGCCAGTAGGGAACTAGCGCACTCCTACAATGAGCAGTTCTTC	CASRELAHSYNEQFF
once	TRBV19	.	TRBJ1-1	TGTGCCAGTAGTAGGGGGGGGAACACTGAAGCTTTCTTT	CASSRGGNTEAFF
.	TRBV19	TRBD2	TRBJ2-4	TGTGCCAGTAGTATTTGGACTAGCGGAAAAAACATTCAGTACTTC	CASSIWTSGKNIQYF
.	TRBV14	.	TRBJ2-2	TGTGCCAGCAGCCACCCGGGACTCCTGAACACCGGGGAGCTGTTTTTT	CASSHPGLLNTGELFF
.	TRBV5-1	.	TRBJ2-3	TGCGCCAGCAGCTTGGACGGAGGAGGAGATACGCAGTATTTT	CASSLDGGGDTQYF